This T cell receptor beta chain was observed in a study of blood T cells in healthy people across ages. Researchers isolated at least 6.5 million PBMCs per sample. Turning to this clonotype: Its cognate antigen is unknown.

Study results and limitations: Both higher diversity and more naive CD4+ cells marked long-lived donors when set against aged donors. Significant beta diversity loss was already apparent by age roughly 43, declining roughly linearly. Estimates of total diversity, which came from one million sequenced T cells, were considered to be underestimates.

In germline, CDR1 is MNHEY, CDR2 SMNVEV (reference sequence). The length of the CDR3 is 17 residues. J lost 2 bases, V lost 5 bases, and 13 bases had no gene match. Primed by a sample-barcoded 5' primer and a J-beta primer mix, a second PCR proceeded for roughly 6 to 12 cycles. TCRdb fed the 5' RACE reads into MiXCR, producing one record per CDR3 protein. The sample shows some 1.5 million distinct CDR3 sequences, roughly 28% of them seen only once. The chain employs TRBV27 and TRBJ2-3; 7 bases agree with TRBD2. The clonotype originates from a woman aged 25-40 years in good health. The source material was blood. CDR3 sequence (DNA): TGTGCCAGCAGTACATTCTCAATAGCGGGCCTCACAGATACGCAGTATTTT. Amino acid sequence: CASSTFSIAGLTDTQYF.